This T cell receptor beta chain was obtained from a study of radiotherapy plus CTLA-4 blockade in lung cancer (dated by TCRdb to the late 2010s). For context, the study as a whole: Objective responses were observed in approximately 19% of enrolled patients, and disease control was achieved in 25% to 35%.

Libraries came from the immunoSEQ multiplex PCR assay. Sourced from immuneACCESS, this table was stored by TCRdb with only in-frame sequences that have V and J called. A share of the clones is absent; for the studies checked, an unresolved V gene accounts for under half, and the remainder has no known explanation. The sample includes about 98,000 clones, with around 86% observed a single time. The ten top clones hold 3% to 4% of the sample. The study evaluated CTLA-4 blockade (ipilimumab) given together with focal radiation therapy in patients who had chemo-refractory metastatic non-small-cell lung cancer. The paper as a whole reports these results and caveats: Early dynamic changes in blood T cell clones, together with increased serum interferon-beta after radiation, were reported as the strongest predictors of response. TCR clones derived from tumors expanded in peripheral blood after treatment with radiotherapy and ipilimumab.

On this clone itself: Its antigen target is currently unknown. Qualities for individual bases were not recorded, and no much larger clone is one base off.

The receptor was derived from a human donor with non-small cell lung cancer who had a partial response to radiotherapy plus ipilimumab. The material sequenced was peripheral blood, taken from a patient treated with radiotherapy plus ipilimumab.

The CDR3: CASSQGVSNEQFF. The DNA sequence is given as TGTGCCAGCAGCCAGGGAGTGAGTAATGAGCAGTTCTTC. The rearrangement joined TRBV4-2 to TRBJ2-1; TRBD2 is possibly the D segment (5 matching bases). The V end loses 3 bases and the J end loses 7 bases, and a stretch of 10 bases separates them. Taken from cysteine to phenylalanine, the CDR3 has 13 residues. Only the CDR3 part of the read is kept: 39 bases, read in frame from the first base. CDR1 and CDR2, per the germline V gene, are LGHNA and YNFKEQ.